What follows is one TCR beta chain and its context. The table lists this clone with a count of one. Its antigen is unknown. No much larger clone is present one base from it, and per-base qualities are unavailable. The entry originates in a study of cytomegalovirus exposure and HLA in healthy donors (dated 2017 in TCRdb). Concerning the study at large: In an earlier analysis of approximately 500 of the donors, 250 to 350 Gb of sequence data and approximately 120 million unique TCR beta sequences from roughly 200 million T cells were reported. Both class I and class II loci were covered by HLA typing, at four-digit resolution. The later analysis used no new phenotypic data to find candidate immune exposures, relying instead on TCR beta sequences and their occurrence across donors. A later genetic analysis took genome-wide SNP genotypes for about 65% of the 666 donors and used that subset as a discovery cohort. The T cell repertoires of some 700 subjects were profiled by immunosequencing and related to cytomegalovirus serostatus. All discovery cohort repertoires had been generated on a single sequencing platform. A later analysis re-analyzed previously published TCR beta repertoires from 660 or so donors and added high-resolution HLA genotyping to study TCR occurrence patterns. High-throughput TCR immunosequencing, statistical association of individual TCRs with disease status, and machine learning were combined to predict cytomegalovirus infection status. An earlier analysis of 587 of the donors applied high-throughput TCR beta sequencing to assess whether each TCR beta V gene segment acted as functional or pseudogenic. An early release covering approximately 600 HLA-typed donors comprised about 300 gigabases of sequencing data and tens of millions of unique TCR sequences. A separate validation cohort of roughly 110 different subjects was used in addition to the approximately 700-subject first cohort. Donor age, sex, ethnicity and CMV serostatus were collected together with the repertoire data. Four to six DR-DQ haplotypes were handled as single units for association and clustering, since linkage in the cohort was strong. The study aimed to test whether signatures of past pathogen exposure could be identified by cataloging public T cell receptors. Typing coverage differed by locus: A, B, C, DRB1 and DQB1 were typed in roughly 629-630 donors, DQA1 in 522, DPA1 in 606, and DPB1 in just under 490. Of the roughly 400 genotyped donors, 65% to 90% fell in the genetic ancestry cluster associated with self-reported Caucasian donors. Across approximately 420 genotyped donors of the cohort, an average of approximately 200,000 unique TCR beta nucleotide sequences per donor were sequenced, and about a sixth of those sequences were non-productive. Study-wide conclusions, independent of this receptor: Linkage disequilibrium might explain the correlated functional status among segregating V segments, but an unknown experimental factor could not be excluded. In a later genetic analysis, a missense DCLRE1C variant was associated with V-gene and J-gene trimming of TCR beta chains, and the association was replicated in an independent cohort. A later genetic analysis reported fewer N-insertions in productive TCRs among donors in an Asian-associated ancestry cluster than the roughly 720-donor mean. A further reported finding was that TCR beta sequences accurately predicted the HLA-A and HLA-B alleles for most subjects in the first cohort. A later analysis associated 15,000 to 20,000 TCR beta sequences with specific HLA alleles at a false discovery rate of 0.05. In an earlier analysis of a few hundred of the donors, most TCR beta V segments were observed in productive rearrangements about 87% or about 30% of the time, broadly matching IMGT annotations. A total of fewer than 200 TCR beta chains were listed by the study as associated with cytomegalovirus. Only TCR beta chains were sequenced in this cohort, and the absence of alpha or paired-chain data limited detectable features. In a later analysis, the rate of TCR association differed among HLA loci, with DRB1 alleles having the most associated TCRs and HLA-C alleles having the fewest. Some IMGT-functional V segments, including TRBV6-2 and TRBV6-3, could not be distinguished by the 87-base-pair reads and were therefore excluded. Because some donors lacked HLA typing at each locus, the association tests relied only on the typed subset. In a later analysis, HLA-associated TCR beta chains were found to be more clonally expanded and to have lower generation probabilities than equally common non-associated chains. A later analysis reported that several top co-occurrence clusters appeared linked to parvovirus B19, influenza, CMV and Epstein-Barr virus. When HLA alleles, especially DR and DQ, strongly co-occurred, TCR associations were difficult to assign to individual alleles. The earlier analysis of approximately 590 of the donors excluded some 15 rarely observed V segments, including chromosome 9 orphons, because counts were too low. For the cohort, immune exposure information was limited to CMV serostatus. Most CMV-associated TCR beta chains appeared to be HLA-restricted in a later analysis, and the HLA associations seemed to be driven largely by CMV exposure. A few of the identified cytomegalovirus-associated TCR beta chains were confirmed in vitro to be specific for cytomegalovirus antigens. Roughly uniform sequencing depth across donors was assumed in presence/absence analyses, although this assumption may not hold. The classifier was reported to diagnose cytomegalovirus status with high specificity and sensitivity in both the original cohort and the validation cohort. The authors suggested that the approach could potentially be extended to other disease states and immunological phenotypes. A group of highly shared sequence variants was considered likely to be a technical artifact of the sequencing pipeline. Most TCR sequences were observed very rarely across donors, whereas some public TCRs were present in many individuals.

Looking up the germline V gene (reference sequence) yields CDR1 LNHDA and CDR2 SQIVND. Counted from cysteine to phenylalanine, this CDR3 has 14 amino acids. The CDR3 DNA has 42 bases and is translated from base 1. At the junction V is shortened by 3 bases and J by 1 base; bases outside the gene matches: 0. The cohort consisted of 600 to 750 healthy bone marrow donors. At the time of sampling, all cohort members were nominally healthy, though unrecorded immune exposures were likely present. CMV serostatus was recorded as positive for about 300 and negative for about 50% of the 666 cohort members, whereas no CMV serostatus was recorded for the donor in question. A peripheral blood sample was provided by each donor, and peripheral blood mononuclear cells were used for TCR beta sequencing. The Qiagen DNeasy Blood Extraction Kit was used to extract genomic DNA from the blood cell samples. The library was prepared using the immunoSEQ multiplex PCR assay. For the multiplex PCR, a mixture combining 60 forward primers for TCR Vbeta segments and 13 reverse primers for TCR Jbeta segments was used. The CDR3 region of rearranged TCR beta genes was amplified from genomic DNA with a multiplex PCR assay. Amplified TCR beta libraries were sequenced as 87-base-pair reads on the Illumina HiSeq System. Concerning the study's data processing: A later analysis tallied roughly 78 million unique TCR beta chains across the 660 or so repertoires, and about 10 million of those chains were shared by two or more donors. Raw reads were error-corrected and collapsed into unique sequences by a nearest-neighbor algorithm in which closely related sequences were merged to remove PCR and sequencing errors. Alignment of CDR3 sequences to IMGT reference sequences was used to assign V, D and J gene segments. For a sequence to be retained, at least a six-nucleotide match to both a V gene segment and a J gene segment was required. A rearrangement counted as productive if the CDR3 had no stop codons and remained in frame with V and J, and every other rearrangement counted as non-productive. Following IMGT convention, CDR3 was defined as the stretch from the second conserved V-encoded cysteine to the conserved J-encoded phenylalanine. The earlier analysis of 587 of the donors excluded sequences that lacked an unambiguous match to a single V gene segment. In an earlier analysis of several hundred of the donors, V segments were called functional above 56.7% productive rearrangements and were called segregating when the between-donor standard deviation exceeded 5%. To diagnose cytomegalovirus status from the catalog of TCR beta chain sequences, a statistical classification framework was built. In a later analysis, V and J genes were assigned by comparing TCR nucleotide sequences against IMGT/GENE-DB human TR gene sequences. The TCRdist pipeline was used in a later analysis to assign CDR3 sequences and most-parsimonious VDJ recombination scenarios. In a later analysis, each TCR beta chain was defined by its CDR3 amino acid sequence together with its V-gene family, and reads without a unique V-gene family were excluded. As a way to deal with suspected cross-contamination and a sequencing artifact, a later analysis dropped hundreds of nucleotide sequences that were highly shared and had low generation probability. In a later analysis, a clonal expansion index for each public chain was calculated from normalized within-repertoire ranks of inferred template counts. A later analysis computed generation probabilities with a VDJ recombination model fitted to out-of-frame rearrangements, and checked the results against IGoR. In a later analysis, hypergeometric tests were used to score TCR-TCR, TCR-HLA and TCR-CMV co-occurrence, with a repertoire-size bias correction applied to TCR pairs. To estimate false discovery rates, a later analysis permuted the HLA or CMV assignments 20 times. In a later analysis, co-occurring TCRs were grouped with DBSCAN, and TCRdist sequence similarity was added when clustering was performed within HLA-allele-positive subsets. Repertoires with fewer than 30,000 or more than 120,000 public chains, plus five repertoires with anomalous nucleotide sharing, were excluded from co-occurrence clustering. TCRdb re-hosts the immuneACCESS table, in-frame sequences only. Its copies lack some clones; in the studies checked, an unresolved V gene accounts for under half of them, and the cause for the rest is not known. V and J calls and clone size come straight from that table; D and trimming were deduced from the DNA. A total of under 170,000 clones appear in this sample, around 75% of them only once. Jointly, the top ten make up roughly 3.6% of the sample.

This sequence was found in a human donor in good health. The sequenced sample consisted of PBMCs. The rearrangement combines TRBV19 with TRBJ1-1; TRBD1 fits 9 bases in the junction. The CDR3 sequence is CASSMGQGNTEAFF. The DNA sequence is as follows: TGTGCCAGTAGTATGGGACAGGGGAACACTGAAGCTTTCTTT.